This is a list of T cell receptor beta chains from one sample in a study of blood T cells in healthy people across ages. TCRdb itself ran the 5' RACE reads through MiXCR, one entry per CDR3 protein. The sample shows hundreds of thousands of distinct CDR3 sequences, roughly 48% of them seen only once. Sample: blood. The receptors come from an elderly man in good health. The CDR3 runs from the conserved cysteine through the conserved F or W. D genes are given only for firm matches. Part of the rows lack a size; the others show once, few, many or a class for expanded clones.

size	V	J	D	DNA	CDR3
few	TRBV20-1	TRBJ2-5	TRBD1	TGCAGTGCTAGGGAGACAGGGAAAGAGACCCAGTACTTC	CSARETGKETQYF
.	TRBV5-6	TRBJ2-1	TRBD2	TGTGCCAGCAGCCCCGGACTAGCGGGAGGGCCCAACGAGCAGTTCTTC	CASSPGLAGGPNEQFF
few	TRBV6-1	TRBJ1-2	.	TGTGCCAGCACCGGAATCGGACAGATCTATGGCTACACCTTC	CASTGIGQIYGYTF
.	TRBV25-1	TRBJ1-1	.	TGTGCCAGCACCTCGGTGAACACTGAAGCTTTCTTT	CASTSVNTEAFF
.	TRBV27	TRBJ2-7	.	TGTGCCAGCAGTTCCGGGACCGGAGAGCAGTACTTC	CASSSGTGEQYF
few	TRBV29-1	TRBJ2-7	TRBD1	TGCAGCGCAACCCGACAGGGAAGGTACGAGCAGTACTTC	CSATRQGRYEQYF
.	TRBV20-1	TRBJ1-1	.	TGCAGTGCTACAAAACACACTGAAGCTTTCTTT	CSATKHTEAFF
few	TRBV7-2	TRBJ2-4	TRBD2	TGTGCCAGCAGCCCACTAGCGGGAGCCAAAAACATTCAGTACTTC	CASSPLAGAKNIQYF
.	TRBV6-6	TRBJ2-1	TRBD1	TGTGCCAGCAGTTACCCCGGGACCAGGGGGAATGAGCAGTTCTTC	CASSYPGTRGNEQFF
once	TRBV12-3/TRBV12-4	TRBJ1-2	.	TGTGCCAGCAGTTTAGGGACGGCGGGTGGCTACACCTTC	CASSLGTAGGYTF
.	TRBV4-3	TRBJ1-4	.	TGCGCCAGCAGCCCAATATTAGGCACTAATGAAAAACTGTTTTTT	CASSPILGTNEKLFF
.	TRBV5-1	TRBJ2-3	TRBD2	TGCGCCAGCAGCTTGGTAGGACTAGCTCCAGATACGCAGTATTTT	CASSLVGLAPDTQYF
many	TRBV29-1	TRBJ2-7	TRBD1	TGCAGCGCAGGGACAGGTCCCTCCTACGAGCAGTACTTC	CSAGTGPSYEQYF
.	TRBV9	TRBJ2-1	TRBD2	TGTGCCAGCAGCGTAGGGGCGGGCGGGAGGAGATACAATGAGCAGTTCTTC	CASSVGAGGRRYNEQFF
.	TRBV29-1	TRBJ2-1	.	TGCAGCGTTGAAGATTGGCACAATGAGCAGTTCTTC	CSVEDWHNEQFF
.	TRBV5-4	TRBJ2-5	TRBD2	TGTGCCAGCAGCTTGGTGTTTAGCGGGGGGCTCCAAGAGACCCAGTACTTC	CASSLVFSGGLQETQYF
.	TRBV7-2	TRBJ2-7	TRBD1	TGTGCCAGCAGATCTCGACAGGGTACCTACGAGCAGTACTTC	CASRSRQGTYEQYF
.	TRBV2	TRBJ1-2	.	TGTGCCAGCAGCCTGGACATTGGTGGCTACACCTTC	CASSLDIGGYTF
.	TRBV7-9	TRBJ2-7	TRBD2	TGTGCCAGCAGCCCCAGGGCACTAGCGGGAGTGTCTAAGCAGTACTTC	CASSPRALAGVSKQYF
.	TRBV6-2/TRBV6-3	TRBJ2-7	.	TGTGCCAGCAGTTACTCGAGAGTCGGCTACGGGCAGTACTTC	CASSYSRVGYGQYF
many	TRBV10-3	TRBJ2-1	.	TGTGCCATCAGTGAGAGCAACAGGCAGTTCTTC	CAISESNRQFF
.	TRBV7-2	TRBJ1-2	.	TGTGCCAGCAGCTTAGAAGGGTGGAGCGGCTACACCTTC	CASSLEGWSGYTF
few	TRBV12-3/TRBV12-4	TRBJ2-5	TRBD2	TGTGCCAGCAGCCCTGGACTAGCGGGGGAAAGGAGGGAGACCCAGTACTTC	CASSPGLAGERRETQYF
.	TRBV7-9	TRBJ2-6	.	TGTGCCAGCAGCTTAGATCGTCGGTCTGGGGCCAACGTCCTGACTTTC	CASSLDRRSGANVLTF
once	TRBV12-3/TRBV12-4	TRBJ2-1	.	TGTGCCAGCAGCCACAGGAGGAAAGGATCTGAGCAGTTCTTC	CASSHRRKGSEQFF
many	TRBV7-2	TRBJ2-7	.	TGTGCCAGCAGCTTAGCTGGGGGGGAGCAGTACTTC	CASSLAGGEQYF
few	TRBV9	TRBJ2-7	.	TGTGCCAGCAGTCTAGGGGCGGGTGTAACCTACGAGCAGTACTTC	CASSLGAGVTYEQYF
.	TRBV7-9	TRBJ2-7	TRBD1	TGTGCCAGCAGCTTGGGACAGGGGATTGCCTACAAGCAGTACTTC	CASSLGQGIAYKQYF
.	TRBV7-9	TRBJ1-5	TRBD1	TGTGCCAGCAGCCCGTCGACAGGGTTTAGCAATCAGCCCCAGCATTTT	CASSPSTGFSNQPQHF
many	TRBV6-5	TRBJ1-2	.	TGTGCCAGCAGGACGGGGGGGCGGGGTGGCTACACCTTC	CASRTGGRGGYTF
few	TRBV9	TRBJ2-1	TRBD2	TGTGCCAGCAGCCCCCACCCAGCGGGGGGCAATGAGCAGTTCTTC	CASSPHPAGGNEQFF
once	TRBV12-3/TRBV12-4	TRBJ2-1	.	TGTGCCAGCAGTATAACGGGGGTTTACAATGAGCAGTTCTTC	CASSITGVYNEQFF
.	TRBV3-1	TRBJ1-1	.	TGTGCCAGCAGCCAAGAACGGAGGGTTGCTGAAGCTTTCTTT	CASSQERRVAEAFF